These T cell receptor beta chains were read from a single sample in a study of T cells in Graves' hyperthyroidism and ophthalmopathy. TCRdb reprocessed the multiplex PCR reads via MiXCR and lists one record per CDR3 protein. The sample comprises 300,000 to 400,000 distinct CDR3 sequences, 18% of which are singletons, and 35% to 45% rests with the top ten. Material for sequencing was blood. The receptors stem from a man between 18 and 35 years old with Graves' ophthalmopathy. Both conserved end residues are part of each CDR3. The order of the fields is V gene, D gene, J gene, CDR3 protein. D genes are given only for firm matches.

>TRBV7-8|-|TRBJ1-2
CASSPLSANYGYTF
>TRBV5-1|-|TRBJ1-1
CASSVSTEAFF
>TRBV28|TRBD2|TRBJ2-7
CASVAGGRSYEQYF
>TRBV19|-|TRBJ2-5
CASSIRGALQETQYF
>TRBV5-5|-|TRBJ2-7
CASRKPGDEQYF
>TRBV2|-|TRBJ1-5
CASRHPGAADQPQHF
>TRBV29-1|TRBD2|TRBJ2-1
CSVGSGGAGVNNEQFF
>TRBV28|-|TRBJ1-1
CASSPHGKGLTEAFF
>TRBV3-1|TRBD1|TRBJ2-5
CASSQGPTGGGETQYF
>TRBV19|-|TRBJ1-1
CASSPRGGEAFF
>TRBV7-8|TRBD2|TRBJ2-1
CASSLPRTPLAGTLFSYNEQFF
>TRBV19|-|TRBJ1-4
CASTTPGVNEKLFF
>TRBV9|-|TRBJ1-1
CASSLSDGRLGGAFF
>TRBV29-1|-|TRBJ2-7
CSALNDRPSHYEQYF
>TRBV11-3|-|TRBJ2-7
CASSLDPGTRGSYEQYF
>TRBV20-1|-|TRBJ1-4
CSARSVGEKLFF
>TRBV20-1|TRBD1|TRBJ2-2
CSAGKGGQGAVGELFF
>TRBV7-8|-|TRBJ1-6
CASSNPGGGLGGSPLHF
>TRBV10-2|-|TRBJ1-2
CATGGNYGYTF
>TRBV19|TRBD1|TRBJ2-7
CASSAPGQSYEQYF
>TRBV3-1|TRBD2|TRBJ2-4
CASSQERASGNIQYF
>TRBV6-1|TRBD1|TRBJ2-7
CATLGQTYEQYF
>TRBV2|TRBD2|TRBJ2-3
CASSAGLASFTDTQYF
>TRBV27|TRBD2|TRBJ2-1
CASSFLAGGPNNEQFF
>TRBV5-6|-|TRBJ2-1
CASSEQGYEQFF
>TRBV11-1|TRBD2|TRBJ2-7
CASSSPDPGGSSYEQYF
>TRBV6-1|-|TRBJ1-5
CASSTLSTVSNQPQHF